Shown below are 26 T cell receptor beta chains from a single sample sequenced in a study of CD8+ T cells in alopecia areata. cDNA reverse transcribed from extracted RNA served as the sequencing template. Sequencing was performed with immunoSEQ multiplex PCR; in TCRdb, only in-frame clones are kept and a portion is missing. Listed for the sample are more than 250,000 clones, none seen a single time. Sorting used CD4, CD8alpha, NKG2D, NKG2ACE and other markers on pooled cutaneous lymph node cells. The sequencing input was CD4+ T cells sorted from a lymph node. These receptors were collected from a C3H/HeJ mouse with alopecia areata. This strain's MHC haplotype is H2-k.

This clone was observed a handful of times. Genes and germline are mouse. Read data end 4 residues before the CDR3 end; the end is taken from the germline J gene. This rearrangement joins TRBV5 to TRBJ1-2, with D possibly TRBD1 on 6 matching bases. CDR3 length: 16 residues. With 0 bases removed from V and 0 bases from J, the gap between germline ends came to 11 bases. Germline CDR1 reads LGHNA; CDR2 reads YNLKQL (reference sequence). This CDR3 is CASSQDGGTSNSDYTF. The sequenced part of the CDR3 DNA is TGTGCCAGCAGCCAAGATGGCGGGACATCAAACTCC.

This clone turned up a few times. Gene names are the mouse ones. The CDR3 end falls 4 residues outside the read, so it is completed with the germline J gene. This specimen includes other DNA sequences encoding the same CDR3. The chain carries TRBV13-2 and TRBJ2-1, with 9 positions matching TRBD2. Germline V gene lookup returns CDR1 NNHNN and CDR2 SYGAGS (reference sequence). There are 16 residues in the CDR3. The ends lost 0 bases at V and 0 bases at J; junction bases unmatched: 1. This chain's CDR3 is CASGDAGGGNYAEQFF. The covered CDR3 bases are TGTGCCAGCGGTGATGCTGGGGGGGGTAACTATGCT.

Turning to this clone: Gene and germline names: mouse. The read terminates 4 residues before the CDR3 end, so the remaining end is supplied by the germline J gene. This sample also contains other DNA sequences that code for the same CDR3. This sequence joins TRBV13-1 and TRBJ2-5; unclear D gene. The V gene lost 2 bases and the J gene lost 3 bases, with 7 bases spanning the gap. This CDR3 contains 13 residues. The germline CDR1 and CDR2 sequences are NSHNY and SYGAGN. Incomplete CDR3 DNA: TGTGCCAGCAGTGAAGACAAACAAGAC. It translates to CASSEDKQD. In full, the CDR3 is CASSEDKQDTQYF.

This clone was counted a few times. Gene names refer to mouse genes. The read falls 4 residues short of the CDR3 end, and the missing part is taken from the germline J gene. V gene TRBV13-2 combines with J gene TRBJ1-2, with a weak D call TRBD1 (6 bases). Trimming stripped 3 bases from V and 1 base from J, with 7 bases between. The CDR3 has 13 residues. CDR1 is NNHNN, CDR2 SYGAGS, per germline (reference sequence). CDR3 protein: CASGVRGNSDYTF. Partial CDR3 DNA: TGTGCCAGCGGTGTCAGGGGAAACTCC.

With respect to this clone: Gene names and germline match the mouse. From the germline J gene comes the end of the CDR3, since the read stops 4 residues before it. The V gene is TRBV31, the J gene TRBJ2-2, with 8 bases aligning to TRBD1. Germline CDR1 reads GKSSPN; CDR2 reads SITVG. This CDR3 spans 14 amino acids. The covered CDR3 bases are TGTGCTGGGCAGGGGGCGAGGAACACCGGG. Its translation: CAGQGARNTG. The entire CDR3 protein reads CAGQGARNTGQLYF.

This clone appeared many times. Mouse gene names and germline throughout. The DNA ends 4 residues before the CDR3 does, and the rest of the CDR3 is filled in from the germline J gene. This sequence joins TRBV17 and TRBJ2-1, with TRBD1 identical over 8 bases. Unmatched junction bases numbered 1, after V lost 6 bases and J lost 3 bases. The length of the CDR3 is 13 residues. Per the germline V gene, CDR1 is MNHDT and CDR2 is YYDKIL. CDR3 protein: CASSQGAYAEQFF. The sequenced CDR3 bases are TGTGCTAGCAGCCAGGGGGCCTATGCT. Full variable domain (rest looked up from reference TRBV17 and TRBJ2-1): DTTVKQNPRYKLARVGKPVNLICSQTMNHDTMYWYQKKPNQAPKLLLFYYDKILNREADTFEKFQSSRPNNSFCSLYIGSAGLEYSAMYLCASSQGAYAEQFFGPGTRLTVL.

This clone was seen a few times. Gene names are mouse gene names. The read finishes 4 residues shy of the CDR3 end, and the germline J gene is used to complete it. The same CDR3 is also encoded by other DNA sequences in this sample. The chain combines TRBV5 with TRBJ2-2; no firm D call. V dropped 0 bases and J dropped 2 bases, with 7 bases sitting between them. Germline V gene sequence: CDR1 LGHNA, CDR2 YNLKQL (reference sequence). The CDR3 contains 15 residues. The CDR3: CASSQDLGNTGQLYF. Partial CDR3 DNA: TGTGCCAGCAGCCAAGACTTGGGTAACACCGGG.

The sample holds many counts of this clone. Gene names refer to mouse genes. Other nucleotide sequences from this sample produce the same CDR3. CDR3 protein: CASSDRTNSDYTF. CDR3 DNA, as far as it was read: TGTGCCAGCAGTGACAGAACAAACTCC. The chain uses TRBV13-3 and TRBJ1-2; no firm D call. Read coverage stops 4 residues before the CDR3 terminus; the germline J gene supplies the remainder. The CDR3 covers 13 residues. Trimming cost V 2 bases and J 0 bases, with 5 bases left between them. Per the germline V gene, CDR1 is NNHDY and CDR2 is SYVADS.

Concerning this clone itself: Each gene name is a mouse one. The DNA ends 4 residues before the CDR3 does, and the rest of the CDR3 is filled in from the germline J gene. The chain uses TRBV5 and TRBJ2-1; no clear D gene. The CDR3 is 13 residues long. Germline CDR1 is LGHNA and CDR2 is YNLKQL (reference sequence). This CDR3 reads CASSHTTFAEQFF. The covered CDR3 bases are TGTGCCAGCAGCCACACAACCTTCGCT.

The sample holds a few counts of this clone. Genes here carry mouse names. The CDR3 is cut off 4 residues early in the read; its end comes from the germline J gene. The rearrangement links TRBV1 to TRBJ2-7; 8 positions match TRBD2. This CDR3 contains 15 residues. The germline V gene encodes CDR1 NSQYPW and CDR2 LRSPGD (reference sequence). The ends lost 0 bases at V and 1 base at J; junction bases unmatched: 2. CDR3 bases read: TGCACCTGCAGTGCAGAAAACTGGGGGTCCTAT. It specifies CTCSAENWGSY. The whole CDR3 is CTCSAENWGSYEQYF. Combining the CDR3 with reference TRBV1 and TRBJ2-7 gives the whole variable domain VTLLEQNPRWRLVPRGQAVNLRCILKNSQYPWMSWYQQDLQKQLQWLFTLRSPGDKEVKSLPGADYLATRVTDTELRLQVANMSQGRTLYCTCSAENWGSYEQYFGPGTRLTVL.

This clone was recorded a few times. Mouse names are used for the genes. The CDR3 end lies 4 residues beyond the end of the read and is filled in from the germline J gene. Different DNA sequences within this sample yield the same CDR3. The chain carries TRBV31 and TRBJ2-3, with 8 positions matching TRBD1. The germline gives CDR1 GKSSPN, CDR2 SITVG. V was clipped by 1 base and J by 1 base; unmatched bases: 1. The CDR3 consists of 14 residues. Incomplete CDR3 DNA: TGTGCCTGGAGTCAGACAGGGGGTGCAGAA. Its translation: CAWSQTGGAE. From start to end, the CDR3 is CAWSQTGGAETLYF.

Of note for this clone: Gene names and germline refer to mouse. With the read ending 4 residues before the CDR3 end, the germline J gene is used to fill in that end. The rearrangement uses TRBV19 and TRBJ2-2; TRBD2 matches at 8 bases. Trimming cost V 5 bases and J 0 bases; bases outside gene matches: 3. The CDR3 length is 15 residues. Germline-derived CDR1 and CDR2 are FNHDT and SITEND (reference sequence). The CDR3 bases that were read are TGTGCCAGCAGAGACTGGGGCCCAAACACCGGG. Protein sequence: CASRDWGPNTG. The whole CDR3 reads CASRDWGPNTGQLYF.

A note on this clone: Gene names refer to mouse genes. The sequenced fragment ends 4 residues before the CDR3 boundary, so the rest is inferred from the germline J gene. Other DNA sequences in the same sample also yield this CDR3. The chain has TRBV5 and TRBJ2-2, with D perhaps TRBD1 (6 bases). CDR3 length equals 15 residues. Between the trimmed V and J ends, which lost 4 bases and 1 base, there was a span of 10 bases. Germline CDR1 LGHNA, CDR2 YNLKQL (reference sequence). CDR3 region: CASSPSGQNTGQLYF. CDR3 DNA, as far as it was read: TGTGCCAGCAGCCCCTCGGGACAAAACACCGGG.

Details on this clone: Mouse germline and gene names are used. The DNA ends 4 residues before the CDR3 does, and the rest of the CDR3 is filled in from the germline J gene. The gene calls are TRBV12-1 and TRBJ2-4; no clear D gene. Trimming pared 1 base from V and 1 base from J, leaving 2 bases between. Germline loops: CDR1 SGHSN, CDR2 HYEKVE. There are 12 residues in the CDR3. The sequenced CDR3 bases are TGTGCCAGCTCTCTTGGTCAAAAC. This encodes CASSLGQN. The whole CDR3 sequence is CASSLGQNTLYF.

To note about this clone: Genes and germline are mouse. The read stops 4 residues short of the end of the CDR3; the missing end is completed from the germline J gene. Within the sample, other DNA sequences also encode this same CDR3. The chain is built from TRBV13-3 and TRBJ2-7, with a possible D match to TRBD1 (6 bases). The CDR3 contains 13 residues. CDR1 NNHDY and CDR2 SYVADS come from the germline V gene. The CDR3 region is CASSEQGSYEQYF. The sequenced CDR3 bases are TGTGCCAGCAGTGAGCAGGGGTCGTAT.

Of note for this clone: Gene names are mouse gene names. This CDR3 is CASSDNREDTQYF. The sequenced part of the CDR3 DNA is TGTGCCAGCAGTGATAACAGAGAAGAC. This chain connects TRBV13-1 to TRBJ2-5; D unclear. Sequencing ends 4 residues short of the CDR3 end; the germline J gene provides the rest. The CDR3 has 13 residues. Per germline, CDR1 NSHNY and CDR2 SYGAGN.

Worth noting for this clone: The germline and genes are mouse ones. Read coverage stops 4 residues before the CDR3 terminus; the germline J gene supplies the remainder. The J gene is TRBJ1-1, the V gene TRBV1; 8 bases align to TRBD1. The V and J ends lost 5 bases and 2 bases, in that order; junction bases with no gene match: 10. Germline lookup yields CDR1 NSQYPW and CDR2 LRSPGD (reference sequence). CDR3 length: 16 amino acids. The part of the CDR3 DNA that was read is TGCACCTGCAGTCGCGACAGGGGAGGGGTCAACACA. Translated, it gives CTCSRDRGGVNT. The whole CDR3 protein reads CTCSRDRGGVNTEVFF.

A word on this clone: Genes here carry mouse names. The read ends 4 residues shy of where the CDR3 ends; the end is completed using the germline J gene. The identical CDR3 is also encoded by other nucleotide sequences in the sample. The chain couples TRBV19 to TRBJ2-2; D is unclear. There are 12 residues in the CDR3. Germline V CDR1 and CDR2: FNHDT, SITEND (reference sequence). Trimming shortened V by 0 bases and J by 5 bases, and 2 bases separated the two germline ends. CDR3 protein: CASSIGTGQLYF. The sequenced CDR3 bases are TGTGCCAGCAGTATAGGGACCGGG. Full variable domain (outside the CDR3, taken from reference TRBV19 and TRBJ2-2): GGIITQTPKFLIGQEGQKLTLKCQQNFNHDTMYWYRQDSGKGLRLIYYSITENDLQKGDLSEGYDASREKKSSFSLTVTSAQKNEMAVFLCASSIGTGQLYFGEGSKLTVL.

This clone showed up just a few times. All gene names here are mouse names. From the germline J gene comes the end of the CDR3, since the read stops 4 residues before it. The chain carries TRBV13-3 and TRBJ2-7; possible D gene TRBD1, 7 bases. The CDR3 consists of 16 residues. CDR1 is NNHDY and CDR2 is SYVADS in the germline V gene. The sequenced part of the CDR3 DNA is TGTGCCAGCAGTGAACGAGGGGGCGCCGGCGGGAAT. Its translation: CASSERGGAGGN. The CDR3 in full is CASSERGGAGGNEQYF.

For this clone: Gene labels here are mouse ones. The read is 4 residues too short to cover the CDR3 end, so that end is filled in from the germline J gene. The gene calls are TRBV17 and TRBJ2-5, with D possibly TRBD2 on 7 matching bases. CDR3 size: 14 residues. In germline, CDR1 is MNHDT, CDR2 YYDKIL. The ends were cut back, 5 bases at V and 2 bases at J, with 11 bases in the middle. The CDR3 is CASSGGRGQDTQYF. The DNA read from the CDR3 is TGTGCTAGCAGTGGGGGGCGCGGCCAAGAC.

Comment on this clone: Mouse names are used for the genes. The sequenced fragment ends 4 residues before the CDR3 boundary, so the rest is inferred from the germline J gene. This chain joins TRBV13-3 and TRBJ2-1, with 8 positions matching TRBD1. The CDR3 runs 15 residues. Germline assignment: CDR1 NNHDY and CDR2 SYVADS. V shed 2 bases and J 5 bases; nucleotides not matched to a gene: 6. The part of the CDR3 DNA that was read is TGTGCCAGCAGTGACCGACAGGGGCTGGATGCT. Its protein is CASSDRQGLDA. The whole CDR3 reads CASSDRQGLDAEQFF.

Points on this clone: Gene names and germline refer to mouse. The read falls 4 residues short of the CDR3 end, and the missing part is taken from the germline J gene. The identical CDR3 is also encoded by other nucleotide sequences in the sample. V and J are TRBV1 and TRBJ1-1; D remains ambiguous. The CDR3 runs to 12 residues. V was pared by 3 bases and J by 1 base, with 3 bases between. Germline V gives CDR1 NSQYPW, CDR2 LRSPGD (reference sequence). CDR3 region: CTCSARNTEVFF. Partial CDR3 DNA: TGCACCTGCAGTGCCAGGAACACA. Full variable domain (outside the CDR3, taken from reference TRBV1 and TRBJ1-1): VTLLEQNPRWRLVPRGQAVNLRCILKNSQYPWMSWYQQDLQKQLQWLFTLRSPGDKEVKSLPGADYLATRVTDTELRLQVANMSQGRTLYCTCSARNTEVFFGKGTRLTVV.

This clone showed up just a few times. A single base is all that separates this from a far larger clone, so a read error is likely. Gene names follow the mouse nomenclature. The read gets to within 4 residues of the CDR3 end, and the germline J gene fills in the rest. This chain links TRBV13-3 with TRBJ2-1; 7 bases are shared with TRBD1. The CDR3 has 13 amino acids. Losses at the gene ends were 5 bases for V and 3 bases for J; bases not matched to a gene: 2. Germline values: CDR1 NNHDY, CDR2 SYVADS. Partial CDR3 DNA: TGTGCCAGCAGAGGGGACAGCTATGCT. It yields the protein CASRGDSYA. Given in full, the CDR3 is CASRGDSYAEQFF.

About this clone itself: The genes are named according to mouse. The read falls 4 residues short of the CDR3 end, and the missing part is taken from the germline J gene. This CDR3 is also generated by other DNA sequences in the sample. The chain recombines TRBV13-1 with TRBJ2-5, with 8 positions matching TRBD2. CDR1 NSHNY and CDR2 SYGAGN come from the germline V gene. The CDR3 runs to 14 residues. This CDR3 is CASSDAGGADTQYF. The sequenced CDR3 bases are TGTGCCAGCAGTGATGCCGGGGGGGCGGAC.

This clone has a handful of counts. All gene names here are mouse names. The CDR3 spells CASSPVWGGYAEQFF. The DNA read from the CDR3 is TGTGCCAGCAGCCCCGTCTGGGGGGGGTATGCT. The chain carries TRBV14 and TRBJ2-1; 9 bases match TRBD2. The read ends 4 residues shy of where the CDR3 ends; the end is completed using the germline J gene. The CDR3 sequence is 15 residues long. The germline CDR1 and CDR2 sequences are SGHDT and FRDEAV. Unmatched junction bases numbered 7, after V lost 5 bases and J lost 4 bases. Together with reference TRBV14 and TRBJ2-1, the CDR3 gives the full variable domain: EAGVTQSPRYAVLQEGQAVSFWCDPISGHDTLYWYQQPRDQGPQLLVYFRDEAVIDNSQLPSDRFSAVRPKGTNSTLKIQSAKQGDTATYLCASSPVWGGYAEQFFGPGTRLTVL.

The sample holds a few counts of this clone. Gene names refer to mouse genes. Sequencing ends 4 residues short of the CDR3 end; the germline J gene provides the rest. This sequence joins TRBV5 and TRBJ2-2; 9 bases are shared with TRBD1. The V gene end was trimmed by 1 base and the J gene end by 6 bases; junction bases not matched to a gene: 6. The CDR3 covers 16 residues. Per germline, CDR1 LGHNA and CDR2 YNLKQL (reference sequence). The sequenced CDR3 bases are TGTGCCAGCAGCCAAGGGGTGGGACAGGGCCCCGGG. Translating it yields CASSQGVGQGPG. The whole CDR3 sequence is CASSQGVGQGPGQLYF.